This TCR beta chain was obtained from a study of fetal regulatory T cell absence and autoimmunity (dated by TCRdb to the late 2010s). Describing the broader study: Exocrine pancreas autoimmunity was observed in the IPEX patients in the absence of clinical diabetes.

In regard to this clone: Its antigen is not yet known. Within one base of it there is no much larger clone, and no base qualities were kept.

CDR1 is given as LGHNT and CDR2 as FRNRAP, both from the germline V gene. The trim is 1 base for V and 2 bases for J, with a gap of 15 bases between the germline ends. Including cysteine and phenylalanine, the CDR3 has 17 amino acids. The retained sequence is limited to the CDR3, 51 bases, with the frame set at the first base. Overall study outcomes, separate from this receptor: Cord blood and pancreas had broadly similar TRB gene family usage, resembling published neonatal and adult repertoires. The TCR compartment showed significant oligoclonal enrichment in pancreas versus cord blood, with some top clones over 90-fold enriched. The oligoclonal enrichment was interpreted as support for antigen-driven autoimmunity in the pancreas before birth in IPEX syndrome.

The DNeasy Blood and Tissue Kit was used to extract roughly 1.8-3.3 ug of genomic DNA from umbilical cord blood or frozen pancreas. On the immunoSEQ human TCRbeta survey platform, TCRbeta CDR3 regions were amplified and barcoded with a two-step multiplex PCR. Sequencing of the libraries was done on Illumina instruments, and IgH was sequenced in parallel from the same samples. Turning to the authors' computational methods: To remove PCR and sequencing errors, raw reads were filtered against the IMGT V, D, J definitions and then binned using a nearest-neighbor algorithm. Clones were defined as identical nucleotide sequences, and differential abundance between tissues was assessed by per-clone Fisher exact tests with a pFDR threshold of p<0.01. A minimum inclusion filter of 10 in either sample excluded clones with frequencies too low for statistical inference. Pairwise clonal comparisons used the immunoSEQ Analyzer, and gene family usage was assessed with IMGT tools. This immuneACCESS table, as held by TCRdb, lists in-frame sequences with V and J called but not all clones. Of the missing ones, under half trace to an unresolved V gene in checked studies; the others have no known cause. That table supplies the V and J calls and clone size; D and trimming were determined from the DNA. Recorded for this sample are tens of thousands of clones; 70% to 85% of them occurred a single time. The ten largest account for less than 0.5% of the sample.

Sequencing used cord blood. This receptor was obtained from a newborn boy with IPEX syndrome. Recombination connected TRBV12-5 to TRBJ1-3; the D gene is not confidently resolved. The DNA reads as follows: TGTGCTAGTGGTTTGGGACTGAATGAGGCCGCTGGAAACACCATATATTTT. It is translated as CASGLGLNEAAGNTIYF. Where the CDR3 stops, the reference TRBV12-5 and TRBJ1-3 genes take over; the full variable domain is DARVTQTPRHKVTEMGQEVTMRCQPILGHNTVFWYRQTMMQGLELLAYFRNRAPLDDSGMPKDRFSAEMPDATLATLKIQPSEPRDSAVYFCASGLGLNEAAGNTIYFGEGSWLTVV.